This T cell receptor (beta chain) was sequenced for a study of T cell repertoires in cytomegalovirus infection. Whole-study context: Public TCR beta signatures provided an indication of both CMV infection and a matching HLA type. General study findings and limits: There were carriers of CMV plus the relevant HLA, and cumulative public TCR beta family frequency identified them. The response measured ex vivo was dominated by TCR beta clonotypes (HLA-C-restricted and CMV-specific).

In the case of this clonotype: What it binds is not known.

TCRdb passed the reads through MiXCR, listing each CDR3 protein once. Here the sample spans some 700,000 distinct CDR3 sequences, under 40% being singletons. V lost 7 bases, J lost 0 bases, and 8 bases stayed unmatched. The germline gives CDR1 SQVTM, CDR2 ANQGSEA. The CDR3 spans 14 residues. The V call is TRBV29-1, the J call TRBJ2-7, with 8 bases lining up with TRBD2. Sample: PBMCs. This clonotype was obtained from a human donor in good health (CMV status not recorded). Some clones in this sample may be carry-over from other donors' samples. CDR3 sequence: CSAHVAGHSYEQYF. DNA of the CDR3: TGCAGCGCTCATGTAGCGGGACACTCCTACGAGCAGTACTTC.